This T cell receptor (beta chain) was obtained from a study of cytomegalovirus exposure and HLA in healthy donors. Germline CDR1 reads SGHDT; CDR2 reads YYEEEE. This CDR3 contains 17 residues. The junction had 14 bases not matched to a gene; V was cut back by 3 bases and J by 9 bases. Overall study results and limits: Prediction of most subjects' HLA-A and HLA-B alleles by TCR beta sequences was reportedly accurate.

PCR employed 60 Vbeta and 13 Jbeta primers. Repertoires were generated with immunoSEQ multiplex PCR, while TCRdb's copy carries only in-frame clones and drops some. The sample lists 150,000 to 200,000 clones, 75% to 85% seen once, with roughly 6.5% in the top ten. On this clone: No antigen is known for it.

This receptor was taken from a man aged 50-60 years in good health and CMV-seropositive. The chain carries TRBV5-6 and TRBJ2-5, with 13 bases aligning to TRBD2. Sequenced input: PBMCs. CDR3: CASSSRLAGGPRLAQYF. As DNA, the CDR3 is TGTGCCAGCAGCTCAAGACTAGCGGGAGGCCCCAGACTGGCCCAGTACTTC. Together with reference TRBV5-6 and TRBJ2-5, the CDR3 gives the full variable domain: DAGVTQSPTHLIKTRGQQVTLRCSPKSGHDTVSWYQQALGQGPQFIFQYYEEEERQRGNFPDRFSGHQFPNYSSELNVNALLLGDSALYLCASSSRLAGGPRLAQYFGPGTRLLVL.